The 26 T cell receptor beta chains below all came from one sample that was sequenced in a study of blood T cell repertoires in COVID-19. Libraries were prepared by immunoSEQ multiplex PCR; TCRdb keeps only in-frame clonotypes and omits some of them. The table records roughly 100,000 clones, roughly 87% of them present only once. The specimen sequenced was peripheral blood. The source of these receptors is a human donor in a cohort sampled during active COVID-19.

The chain combines TRBV7-2 with TRBJ1-4; 9 bases are a match to TRBD1. This CDR3 is 15 amino acids long. The germline V gene encodes CDR1 SGHTA and CDR2 FQGNSA. V lost 3 bases to trimming and J lost 7 bases; unmatched junction nucleotides: 6. CDR3 loop: CASSLNRGLSEKLFF. CDR3 coding DNA: TGTGCCAGCAGCTTGAACAGGGGGCTGAGTGAAAAACTGTTTTTT.

This rearrangement joins TRBV25-1 to TRBJ1-2; 8 bases align to TRBD1. This CDR3 region has 15 residues. CDR1 MGHDK and CDR2 SYGVNS come from the germline V gene. V shed 5 bases and J 8 bases; nucleotides not matched to a gene: 13. Here the CDR3 DNA reads TGTGCCAGCAGTCCAATGGGGACAGGAGGTGAAGGCTACACCTTC. As protein: CASSPMGTGGEGYTF.

The chain links TRBV20-1 to TRBJ1-5; TRBD1 is a possible D gene (5 bases). Germline V gene data show CDR1 as DFQATT and CDR2 as SNEGSKA (reference sequence). Between the trimmed V and J ends, which lost 3 bases and 7 bases, there was a span of 19 bases. The CDR3 contains 15 residues. The CDR3 DNA sequence: TGCAGTGCTAGTTTTTCCAGGGAAAGCAGCCAGCCCCAGCATTTT. Translated, it gives CSASFSRESSQPQHF.

This clone was seen once. The chain links TRBV5-6 to TRBJ2-7; 8 positions agree with TRBD2. Per the germline V gene, CDR1 is SGHDT and CDR2 is YYEEEE. This CDR3 contains 14 residues. V dropped 4 bases and J dropped 3; count of bases not matched to a gene: 6. This chain's CDR3 is CASSRLAGLYEQYF. The DNA of the CDR3 is TGTGCCAGCAGCCGATTAGCGGGGCTCTACGAGCAGTACTTC.

The rearrangement uses TRBV27 and TRBJ2-2; possible D gene TRBD1, 6 bases. The CDR3 sequence is 14 residues long. The V gene lost 5 bases and the J gene lost 5 bases, with 12 bases spanning the gap. CDR1 is MNHEY, CDR2 SMNVEV, per germline (reference sequence). The CDR3 sequence: CASSLNRVTGELFF. CDR3 DNA sequence: TGTGCCAGCAGTCTTAACAGGGTTACCGGGGAGCTGTTTTTT.

This chain links TRBV7-2 with TRBJ2-5; 12 bases fit TRBD2. The CDR3 is made up of 17 amino acids. Unmatched junction bases numbered 12, after V lost 5 bases and J lost 5 bases. Germline assignment: CDR1 SGHTA and CDR2 FQGNSA. The chain's CDR3 is CASSQSSSSGGGETQYF. CDR3 DNA sequence: TGTGCCAGCAGCCAAAGCTCCTCTAGCGGGGGGGGTGAGACCCAGTACTTC.

The chain uses TRBV7-9 and TRBJ2-3; the match to TRBD1 covers 7 bases. CDR1 and CDR2 (germline): SEHNR, FQNEAQ (reference sequence). This CDR3 contains 14 residues. Germline trimming cut 5 bases from V and 4 bases from J; bases unmatched to any gene: 6. The CDR3 loop is CASSTGVGPDTQYF. The CDR3 bases are TGTGCCAGCAGCACAGGGGTGGGGCCAGATACGCAGTATTTT.

This clone came up once. The chain employs TRBV27 and TRBJ2-3; D possibly corresponds to TRBD2 (6 bases). The germline CDR1 and CDR2 sequences are MNHEY and SMNVEV (reference sequence). V was shortened by 2 bases and J by 3 bases, with 12 bases between the two germline ends. The CDR3 sequence is 15 residues long. CDR3 sequence (DNA): TGTGCCAGCAGTTTAATGGCGGGAAGAACAGATACGCAGTATTTT. Translation gives CASSLMAGRTDTQYF.

The rearrangement joins TRBV5-4 to TRBJ2-7; perhaps TRBD1 as D (6 bases). The CDR3 is 14 amino acids. V was clipped by 2 bases and J by 1 base, with 10 bases between them. From germline, CDR1 is SGHNT and CDR2 YYREEE (reference sequence). DNA for the CDR3: TGTGCCAGCAGCTTCGCCAGGGGATCCTACGAGCAGTACTTC. The encoded protein is CASSFARGSYEQYF.

The chain is built from TRBV3-1 (or the pseudogene TRBV3-2) and TRBJ2-3; 8 nucleotides align to TRBD1. The germline CDR1 and CDR2 sequences are LGHDT and YNNKEL (reference sequence). V shed 1 base and J 4 bases; nucleotides not matched to a gene: 7. This CDR3 has 16 residues. The CDR3 coding sequence is TGTGCCAGCAGCCAAGCTCGGACAGGGCGGGCAGATACGCAGTATTTT. Translation: CASSQARTGRADTQYF.

In its sample, this clone was seen a few times. The rearrangement uses TRBV5-1 and TRBJ2-7; D call uncertain. The CDR3 is made up of 13 amino acids. Germline assignment: CDR1 SGHRS and CDR2 YFSETQ. V was cut by 3 bases and J by 2 bases, with 9 bases left in between. The CDR3, as DNA: TGCGCCAGCAGCTCCCGTGAGGCCTACGAGCAGTACTTC. It yields the protein CASSSREAYEQYF.

V usage is TRBV19 and J usage is TRBJ2-1, with D possibly TRBD1 on 5 matching bases. The CDR3 extends over 15 amino acids. From germline, CDR1 is LNHDA and CDR2 SQIVND (reference sequence). V was clipped by 3 bases and J by 8 bases, with 17 bases between them. The CDR3 here is CASSIGAIETHEQFF. DNA for the CDR3: TGTGCCAGTAGTATTGGGGCTATTGAGACCCATGAGCAGTTCTTC.

The chain combines TRBV6-5 with TRBJ1-1; possibly TRBD1 for D (5 bases). In germline, CDR1 is MNHEY, CDR2 SVGAGI. Trimming took off 8 bases at V and 1 base at J, with 11 bases between the two ends. The CDR3 consists of 13 residues. CDR3 amino acids: CASLLQENTEAFF. CDR3 nucleotide sequence: TGTGCCAGCCTTCTACAGGAGAACACTGAAGCTTTCTTT.

This clone was counted a single time. The chain has TRBV6-2 or TRBV6-3 and TRBJ2-2; 7 nucleotides line up with TRBD2. Germline CDR1 and CDR2: MNHEY and SVGEGT. Germline trimming cut 2 bases from V and 7 bases from J; bases unmatched to any gene: 19. The CDR3 spans 19 residues. This CDR3 reads CASSYGRLPSGERGGELFF. In nucleotides, the CDR3 is TGTGCCAGCAGTTACGGGCGGCTACCAAGCGGGGAACGGGGCGGGGAGCTGTTTTTT.

This chain links TRBV5-6 with TRBJ2-7, with 10 nucleotides matching TRBD2. Per the germline V gene, CDR1 is SGHDT and CDR2 is YYEEEE. Trimming at V came to 4 bases and at J to 0 bases, leaving 4 bases not matched to a gene. The CDR3 totals 15 residues. The CDR3 region is CASSKSGGGSYEQYF. In nucleotides, the CDR3 is TGTGCCAGCAGCAAGAGCGGGGGGGGCTCCTACGAGCAGTACTTC.

The chain links TRBV19 to TRBJ1-2; TRBD1 matches 7 bases. After removal of 5 bases from V and 4 bases from J, the junction contained 7 bases not matched to a gene. Germline V gene sequence: CDR1 LNHDA, CDR2 SQIVND (reference sequence). CDR3 size: 14 residues. The CDR3 coding sequence is TGTGCCAGTAGTCGACAGGGCGAAGCCTATGGCTACACCTTC. It specifies CASSRQGEAYGYTF.

The chain couples TRBV13 to TRBJ1-5; 7 bases fit TRBD1. CDR3 length: 17 residues. With 5 bases clipped from V and 2 bases from J, the junction kept 12 bases outside the gene matches. In germline, CDR1 is PRHDT, CDR2 FYEKMQ (reference sequence). Here the CDR3 reads CASSTTRGGAGNQPQHF. The CDR3 DNA reads as TGTGCCAGCAGCACGACCCGAGGGGGCGCAGGCAATCAGCCCCAGCATTTT.

This chain connects TRBV24-1 to TRBJ2-1, with a weak D call TRBD1 (5 bases). The CDR3 extends over 11 amino acids. V was pared by 10 bases and J by 4 bases, with 7 bases between. The germline V gene has CDR1 KGHDR and CDR2 SFDVKD. CDR3 bases: TGTGCCACTAGACAGTACAATGAGCAGTTCTTC. Translating it yields CATRQYNEQFF.

The V call is TRBV5-1, the J call TRBJ2-1, with a possible D match to TRBD2 (6 bases). This CDR3 has 13 residues. The germline CDR1 and CDR2 sequences are SGHRS and YFSETQ. The germline V and J ends were trimmed by 0 bases and 10 bases, with 11 bases remaining between them. CDR3 in amino acids: CASSLGLEGEQFF. The CDR3 DNA reads as TGCGCCAGCAGCTTGGGATTGGAGGGGGAGCAGTTCTTC.

CDR3 protein: CSVVRWGDSLNEQFF. Written as DNA, the CDR3 is TGCAGCGTTGTGAGGTGGGGGGACAGCCTCAATGAGCAGTTCTTC. The chain recombines TRBV29-1 with TRBJ2-1; D perhaps matches TRBD1 (7 bases). Trimming shortened V by 4 bases and J by 6 bases, and 19 bases separated the two germline ends. This CDR3 has 15 residues. Per the germline V gene, CDR1 is SQVTM and CDR2 is ANQGSEA.

The chain has TRBV10-3 and TRBJ2-7, with 7 bases that match TRBD1. V shed 3 bases, J shed 5 bases, and the junction held 13 bases outside the gene matches. This CDR3 has 16 residues. Germline-derived CDR1 and CDR2 are ENHRY and SYGVKD. The CDR3 reads CAISDGGTGADHEQYF. CDR3 DNA sequence: TGTGCCATCAGTGATGGGGGTACAGGGGCGGACCACGAGCAGTACTTC.

This chain links TRBV19 with TRBJ2-2; possibly TRBD1 for D (6 bases). Germline values: CDR1 LNHDA, CDR2 SQIVND (reference sequence). This CDR3 is 15 amino acids long. V lost 6 bases and J lost 3, with 14 bases in between. Here the CDR3 DNA reads TGTGCCAGTAGCTCCCAGGGGACCGACACCGGGGAGCTGTTTTTT. Translation gives CASSSQGTDTGELFF. Drawing the rest from reference TRBV19 and TRBJ2-2, the complete variable domain is DGGITQSPKYLFRKEGQNVTLSCEQNLNHDAMYWYRQDPGQGLRLIYYSQIVNDFQKGDIAEGYSVSREKKESFPLTVTSAQKNPTAFYLCASSSQGTDTGELFFGEGSRLTVL.

This clone has just a few counts. The V gene is TRBV24-1, the J gene TRBJ2-5, with D possibly being TRBD1 (6 bases). V gave up 4 bases and J gave up 8 bases, with 10 bases separating them. The CDR3 extends over 12 amino acids. Germline V CDR1 and CDR2: KGHDR, SFDVKD. CDR3 nucleotide sequence: TGTGCCACCAGTGACGAGGGGGAAACCCAGTACTTC. Its translation: CATSDEGETQYF.

V is TRBV19 and J is TRBJ2-7; 7 bases line up with TRBD2. The CDR3 has 14 amino acids. Germline values: CDR1 LNHDA, CDR2 SQIVND (reference sequence). V lost 6 bases, J lost 6 bases, and 11 bases stayed unmatched. CDR3 protein: CASRLGGSTREQYF. For the CDR3, the DNA is TGTGCCAGTAGATTAGGCGGGAGTACCCGCGAGCAGTACTTC.

The rearrangement links TRBV5-3 to TRBJ1-1; D is possibly TRBD1 (5 bases). TRBV5-3 qualifies as an ORF whose function is uncertain. CDR3 length: 19 residues. V lost 2 bases, J lost 3 bases, and 26 bases lay in between. For the CDR3, the DNA is TGTGCCAGAAGCTTAAGCCCATGTGGAAGGGGTAGCTGGGACACTGAAGCTTTCTTT. Its protein product is CARSLSPCGRGSWDTEAFF.

This chain joins TRBV6-5 and TRBJ2-4, with 7 positions matching TRBD2. The CDR3 covers 14 residues. V dropped 7 bases and J dropped 5; count of bases not matched to a gene: 8. Germline lookup yields CDR1 MNHEY and CDR2 SVGAGI. The CDR3 here is CASMISSGENIQYF. The DNA for the CDR3 is TGTGCCAGCATGATATCCAGCGGGGAAAACATTCAGTACTTC.